This TCR beta chain emerged from a study of Tregs in tolerant kidney transplant recipients. Germline CDR1 and CDR2: LNHDA and SQIVND (reference sequence). V dropped 3 bases and J dropped 6 bases, with 17 bases sitting between them. This CDR3 spans 15 amino acids. The sample holds a few counts of this clone. Repertoires were generated with immunoSEQ multiplex PCR, while TCRdb's copy carries only in-frame clones and drops some. The sample shows about 240,000 clones, about 80% of them seen only once. Material for sequencing was CD4+ T cells from blood. The chain uses TRBV19 and TRBJ1-2; no firm D call. This sequence was found in a human donor in good health. The CDR3 protein is CASSIGNEGINGYTF. The CDR3 DNA reads TGTGCCAGTAGTATTGGTAACGAGGGAATAAATGGCTACACCTTC.